This TCR beta chain stems from a study of CD8 T cells in ankylosing spondylitis. Broader study findings: A TCR beta motif of several highly homologous variants appeared characteristic of ankylosing spondylitis blood. Disease-linked clones reportedly showed significant enrichment in matched ankylosing spondylitis synovial fluid.

Molecular-barcoded quantitative 5'-RACE produced these TCR beta libraries. A single record per CDR3 protein comes from TCRdb applying MiXCR to the 5' RACE reads. The sample lists under 200,000 distinct CDR3 sequences, 9.8% occurring once. This clonotype was observed many times. Its antigen is currently unknown. This CDR3 contains 12 residues. The V gene's germline CDR1 is SQVTM and CDR2 ANQGSEA. Trimming pared 3 bases from V and 4 bases from J, leaving 8 bases between. This sequence originates from a female donor with ankylosing spondylitis or in good health (not recorded which). The sample consisted of blood, either unsorted or a sorted T cell fraction (not recorded which). This chain links TRBV29-1 with TRBJ2-3; perhaps TRBD2 as D (5 bases). CDR3 coding DNA: TGCAGCGTTGATACGGAGGCAGATACGCAGTATTTT. Residues: CSVDTEADTQYF.